This T cell receptor (beta chain) was captured by sequencing in a study of CD8 T cells in ankylosing spondylitis. General study findings and limits: Clones linked to the disease showed a CD8+ phenotype. They occurred at relatively low frequencies in peripheral blood. Seemingly distinctive of ankylosing spondylitis blood was a TCR beta motif formed by eight highly homologous variants. Matched synovial fluid from ankylosing spondylitis patients was reported to be enriched for disease-linked clones.

One entry per CDR3 protein results from TCRdb running MiXCR on the 5' RACE reads. The table shows about 330,000 distinct CDR3 sequences, with roughly 8% occurring only once. Concerning this clonotype itself: The antigen remains unidentified.

The source of this sequence is a male donor with ankylosing spondylitis. Specimen: blood, either unsorted or a sorted T cell fraction (not recorded which).

The CDR3 is CASSVGTGDNQPQHF. The CDR3 region has the DNA TGTGCCAGCAGCGTAGGGACAGGCGACAATCAGCCCCAGCATTTT. The chain recombines TRBV9 with TRBJ1-5; TRBD1 matches 7 bases. The CDR3 has 15 amino acids. CDR1 SGDLS and CDR2 YYNGEE come from the germline V gene. V lost 0 bases, J lost 3 bases, and 3 bases stayed unmatched.